Below, one T cell receptor beta chain is given with its context. The antigen remains undetermined. There are 14 residues in the CDR3. V gave up 3 bases and J gave up 4 bases; unmatched junction bases: 6. The V gene's germline CDR1 is GTSNPN and CDR2 SVGIG (reference sequence). This sample was taken from a study of T cell responses to AZD1222 COVID-19 vaccine. Study results and limitations: The study found Spike-specific TCR breadth and depth rose after two AZD1222 doses. Without day 14 samples, only post-peak T cell repertoires were studied. Dominant CD4 TCR responses targeted spike regions 160-218 and 743-854. There were mostly white British donors and more females than males, and clonal diversity was possibly underestimated.

TCRdb's table, derived via immunoSEQ multiplex PCR, lists solely in-frame clones and lacks some. Among about 120,000 clones, 90% to 95% were seen once, and the ten largest hold 4.5%. The source was peripheral blood, collected on day 0 of AZD1222 vaccination. The chain couples TRBV30 to TRBJ1-3, with TRBD1 matching 7 bases. The receptor was derived from an adult in good health. The CDR3 spells CAWRGQGDGNTIYF. The CDR3 DNA is TGTGCCTGGAGAGGGCAGGGGGACGGAAACACCATATATTTT.